This T cell receptor beta chain is drawn from a study of siplizumab effects on memory and regulatory T cells. The assay was immunoSEQ multiplex PCR, and TCRdb's table has in-frame clones only and misses some. This table has approximately 5,700 clones, 45% to 55% appearing once. Trimming removed 2 bases from V and 5 bases from J; junction bases left unmatched: 9. This CDR3 comprises 16 residues. Germline values: CDR1 SGHVS, CDR2 FNYEAQ. The mixed lymphocyte reaction cells were cocultured at 37°C for about 6 days. Overall study findings and caveats: Memory T cells appeared less diverse than naive cells, which seemed to contribute substantially to alloresponse. Researchers could map only a minor fraction of alloreactive clones to unstimulated subsets. Alloreactive sequences that could be traced to unstimulated CD4+ memory cells showed a significant reduction under siplizumab. Roughly 80-95% of proliferating clones (CD4+ or CD8+) could not be assigned a naive or memory phenotype.

In this sample, this clone turned up a few times. What it recognizes is unknown. The sequencing sample was made of CFSE-low (dividing) CD8+ T cells sorted from an allogeneic mixed lymphocyte reaction. V is TRBV7-6 and J is TRBJ2-3; 8 bases map to TRBD2. This TCR derives from a human donor in good health; the cells came from an allogeneic mixed lymphocyte reaction. Some clones in this sample may be carry-over from other donors' samples. The CDR3 region has the DNA TGTGCCAGCAGCTTAATCCTAGCGGGCAACGTAGATACGCAGTATTTT. Translation gives CASSLILAGNVDTQYF.